This T cell receptor (beta chain) was retrieved from a study of T cell changes during pregnancy in multiple sclerosis. V was clipped by 4 bases and J by 0 bases; unmatched bases: 10. CDR3 length equals 17 residues. Germline V gives CDR1 SGDLS, CDR2 YYNGEE. The method was immunoSEQ multiplex PCR; TCRdb's version includes in-frame clones alone and lacks a portion of them. In the table there are 35,000 to 40,000 clones, 88% of which are singletons. This clone was detected once. This chain joins TRBV9 and TRBJ1-2, with 9 bases that match TRBD1. This sample comprised CD4+ T cells from peripheral blood mononuclear cells, obtained before pregnancy. This clonotype was sampled from a female donor with multiple sclerosis, enrolled in a pregnancy study. The CDR3: CASSLDRGAPPNYGYTF. The DNA for the CDR3 is TGTGCCAGCAGCCTTGACAGGGGGGCCCCCCCTAACTATGGCTACACCTTC.